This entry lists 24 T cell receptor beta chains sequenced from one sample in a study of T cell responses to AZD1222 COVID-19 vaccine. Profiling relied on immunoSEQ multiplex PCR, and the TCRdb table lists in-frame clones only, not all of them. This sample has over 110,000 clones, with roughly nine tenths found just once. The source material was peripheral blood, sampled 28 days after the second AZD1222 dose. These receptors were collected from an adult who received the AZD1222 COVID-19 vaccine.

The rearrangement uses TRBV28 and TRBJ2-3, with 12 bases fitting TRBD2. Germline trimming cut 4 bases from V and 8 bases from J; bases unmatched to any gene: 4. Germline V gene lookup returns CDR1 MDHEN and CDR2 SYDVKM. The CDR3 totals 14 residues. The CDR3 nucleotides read TGTGCCAGCAGTTATCTAGCGGGGGGGGGTACGCAGTATTTT. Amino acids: CASSYLAGGGTQYF.

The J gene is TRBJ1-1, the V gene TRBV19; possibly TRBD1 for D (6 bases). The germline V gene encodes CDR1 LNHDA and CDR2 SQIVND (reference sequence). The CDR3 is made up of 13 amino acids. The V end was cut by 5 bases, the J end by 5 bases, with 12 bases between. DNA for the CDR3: TGTGCCAGTAGTTACAGGGTTGGGACTGAAGCTTTCTTT. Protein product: CASSYRVGTEAFF.

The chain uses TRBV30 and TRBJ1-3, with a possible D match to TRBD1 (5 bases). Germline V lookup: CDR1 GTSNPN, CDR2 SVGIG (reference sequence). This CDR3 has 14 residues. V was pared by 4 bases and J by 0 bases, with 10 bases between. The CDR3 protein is CAWNQGFSGNTIYF. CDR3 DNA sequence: TGTGCCTGGAACCAGGGTTTCTCTGGAAACACCATATATTTT.

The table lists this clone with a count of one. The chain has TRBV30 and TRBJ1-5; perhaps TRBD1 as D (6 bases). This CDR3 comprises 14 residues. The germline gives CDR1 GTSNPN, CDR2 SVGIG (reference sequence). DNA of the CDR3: TGTGCTTTTCGAAGACAGGTTAGCAATCAGCCCCAGCATTTT. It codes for CAFRRQVSNQPQHF.

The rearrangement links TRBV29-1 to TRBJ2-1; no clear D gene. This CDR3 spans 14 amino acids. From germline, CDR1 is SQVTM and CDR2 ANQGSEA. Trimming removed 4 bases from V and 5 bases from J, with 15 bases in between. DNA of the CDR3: TGCAGCGTTGGAGTAGTGGCAAGGCACAATGAGCAGTTCTTC. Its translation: CSVGVVARHNEQFF.

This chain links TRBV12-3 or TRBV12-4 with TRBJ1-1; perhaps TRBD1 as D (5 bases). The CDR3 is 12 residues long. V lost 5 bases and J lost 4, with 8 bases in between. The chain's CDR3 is CASSLQGTEAFF. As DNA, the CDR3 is TGTGCCAGCAGTCTTCAGGGCACTGAAGCTTTCTTT.

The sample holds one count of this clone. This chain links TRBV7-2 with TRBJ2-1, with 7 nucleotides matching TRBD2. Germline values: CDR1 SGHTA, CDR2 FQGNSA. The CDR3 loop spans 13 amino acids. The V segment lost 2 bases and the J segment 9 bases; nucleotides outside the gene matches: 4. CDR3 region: CASSLRGESEQFF. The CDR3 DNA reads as TGTGCCAGCAGCTTACGGGGGGAGAGTGAGCAGTTCTTC.

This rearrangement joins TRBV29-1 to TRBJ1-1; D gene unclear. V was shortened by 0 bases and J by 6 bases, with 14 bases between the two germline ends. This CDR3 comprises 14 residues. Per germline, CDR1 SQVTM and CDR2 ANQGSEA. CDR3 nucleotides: TGCAGCGTTGAAGAAGCCCCGGGTTTGGCTGAAGCTTTCTTT. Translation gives CSVEEAPGLAEAFF.

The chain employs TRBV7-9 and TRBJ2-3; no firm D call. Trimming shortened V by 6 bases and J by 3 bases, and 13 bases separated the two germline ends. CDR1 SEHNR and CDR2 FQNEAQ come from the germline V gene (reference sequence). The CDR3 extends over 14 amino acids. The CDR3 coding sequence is TGTGCCAGCAGATTGGCGGAAATTACAGATACGCAGTATTTT. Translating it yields CASRLAEITDTQYF.

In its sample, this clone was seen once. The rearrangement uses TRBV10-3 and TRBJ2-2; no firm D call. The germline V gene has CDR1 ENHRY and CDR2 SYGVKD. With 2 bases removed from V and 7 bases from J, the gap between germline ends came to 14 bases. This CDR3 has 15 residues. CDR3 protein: CAISERPGANGELFF. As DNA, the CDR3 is TGTGCCATCAGTGAGCGCCCCGGTGCGAACGGGGAGCTGTTTTTT.

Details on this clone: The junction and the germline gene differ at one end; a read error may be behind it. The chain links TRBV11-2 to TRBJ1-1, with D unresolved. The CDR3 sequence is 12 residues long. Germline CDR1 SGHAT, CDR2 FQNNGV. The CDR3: CVSSGLTIGAFF. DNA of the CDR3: TGTGTCAGCAGCGGATTGACAATTGGGGCTTTCTTT.

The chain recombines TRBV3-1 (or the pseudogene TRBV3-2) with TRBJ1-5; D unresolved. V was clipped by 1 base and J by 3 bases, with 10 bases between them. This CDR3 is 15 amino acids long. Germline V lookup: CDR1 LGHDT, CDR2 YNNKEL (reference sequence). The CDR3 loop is CASSQVAGANQPQHF. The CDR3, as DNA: TGTGCCAGCAGCCAAGTCGCAGGAGCCAATCAGCCCCAGCATTTT.

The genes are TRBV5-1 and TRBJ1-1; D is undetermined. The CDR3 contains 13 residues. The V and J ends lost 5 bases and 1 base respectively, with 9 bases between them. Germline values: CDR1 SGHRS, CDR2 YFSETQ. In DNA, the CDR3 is TGCGCCAGCAGTAGCGGCTGGAACACTGAAGCTTTCTTT. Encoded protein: CASSSGWNTEAFF.

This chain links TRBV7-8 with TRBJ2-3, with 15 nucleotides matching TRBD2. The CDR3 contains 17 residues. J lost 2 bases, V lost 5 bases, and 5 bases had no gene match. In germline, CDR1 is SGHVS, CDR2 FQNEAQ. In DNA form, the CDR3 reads TGTGCCAGCAGCCAATGGACTAGCGGGAGGGTCACAGATACGCAGTATTTT. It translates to CASSQWTSGRVTDTQYF. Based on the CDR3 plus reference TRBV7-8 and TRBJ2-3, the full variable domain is GAGVSQSPRYKVAKRGQDVALRCDPISGHVSLFWYQQALGQGPEFLTYFQNEAQLDKSGLPSDRFFAERPEGSVSTLKIQRTQQEDSAVYLCASSQWTSGRVTDTQYFGPGTRLTVL.

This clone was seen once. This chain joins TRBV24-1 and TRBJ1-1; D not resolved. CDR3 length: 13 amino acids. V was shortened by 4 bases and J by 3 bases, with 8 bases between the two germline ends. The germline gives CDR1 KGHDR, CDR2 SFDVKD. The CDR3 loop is CATSDRTDTEAFF. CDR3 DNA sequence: TGTGCCACCAGTGACCGGACGGACACTGAAGCTTTCTTT.

CDR3 sequence reads: CATSRAQSSSYNSPLHF. In DNA, the CDR3 is TGTGCCACCAGCAGAGCCCAATCCAGCTCCTATAATTCACCCCTCCACTTT. The V call is TRBV15, the J call TRBJ1-6; no reliable D call. V lost 1 base to trimming and J lost 0 bases, with 10 bases between them. CDR1 and CDR2 (germline): LNHNV, YYDKDF (reference sequence). The CDR3 has 17 residues.

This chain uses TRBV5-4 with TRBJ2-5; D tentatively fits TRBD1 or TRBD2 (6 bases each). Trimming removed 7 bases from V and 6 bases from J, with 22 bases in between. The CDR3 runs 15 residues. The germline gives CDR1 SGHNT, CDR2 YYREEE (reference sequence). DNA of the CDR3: TGTGCCAGCCCGGGTTGGAGGGGGGCCGGAAAGACCCAGTACTTC. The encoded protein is CASPGWRGAGKTQYF.

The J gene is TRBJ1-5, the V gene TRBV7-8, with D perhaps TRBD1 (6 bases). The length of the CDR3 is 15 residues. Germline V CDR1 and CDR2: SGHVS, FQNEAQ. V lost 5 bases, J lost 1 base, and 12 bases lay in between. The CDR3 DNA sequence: TGTGCCAGCAGCCCCGACAGGATGAGCAATCAGCCCCAGCATTTT. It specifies CASSPDRMSNQPQHF. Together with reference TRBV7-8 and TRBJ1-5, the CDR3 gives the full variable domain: GAGVSQSPRYKVAKRGQDVALRCDPISGHVSLFWYQQALGQGPEFLTYFQNEAQLDKSGLPSDRFFAERPEGSVSTLKIQRTQQEDSAVYLCASSPDRMSNQPQHFGDGTRLSIL.

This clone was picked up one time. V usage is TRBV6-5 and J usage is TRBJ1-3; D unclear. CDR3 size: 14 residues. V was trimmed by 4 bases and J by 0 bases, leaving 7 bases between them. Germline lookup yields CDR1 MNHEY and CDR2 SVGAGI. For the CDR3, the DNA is TGTGCCAGCAGTTGCAGAGCCTCTGGAAACACCATATATTTT. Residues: CASSCRASGNTIYF.

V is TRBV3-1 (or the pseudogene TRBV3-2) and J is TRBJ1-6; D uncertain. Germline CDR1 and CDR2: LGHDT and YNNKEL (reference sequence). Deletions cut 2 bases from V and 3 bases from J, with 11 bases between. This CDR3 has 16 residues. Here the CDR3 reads CASSQHQGSYNSPLHF. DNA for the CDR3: TGTGCCAGCAGCCAACATCAAGGCAGCTATAATTCACCCCTCCACTTT.

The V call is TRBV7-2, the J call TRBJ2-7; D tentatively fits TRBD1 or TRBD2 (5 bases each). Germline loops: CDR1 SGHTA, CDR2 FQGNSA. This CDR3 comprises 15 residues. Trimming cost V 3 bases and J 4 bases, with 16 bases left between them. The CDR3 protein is CASSLGRDGMYEQYF. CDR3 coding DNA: TGTGCCAGCAGCTTGGGCCGGGACGGAATGTACGAGCAGTACTTC.

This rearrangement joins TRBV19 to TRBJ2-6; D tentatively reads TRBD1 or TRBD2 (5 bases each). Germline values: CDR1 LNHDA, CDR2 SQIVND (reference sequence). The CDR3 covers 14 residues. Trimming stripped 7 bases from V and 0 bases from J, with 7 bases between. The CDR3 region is CASIGTSGANVLTF. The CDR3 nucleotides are TGTGCCAGTATTGGGACCTCTGGGGCCAACGTCCTGACTTTC.

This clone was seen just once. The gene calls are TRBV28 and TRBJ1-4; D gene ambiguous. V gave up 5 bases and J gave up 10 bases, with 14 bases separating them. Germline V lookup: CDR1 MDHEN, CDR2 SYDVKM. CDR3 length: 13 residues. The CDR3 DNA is TGTGCCAGCAGTATACCCTCGGATCGAAAACTGTTTTTT. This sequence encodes CASSIPSDRKLFF.

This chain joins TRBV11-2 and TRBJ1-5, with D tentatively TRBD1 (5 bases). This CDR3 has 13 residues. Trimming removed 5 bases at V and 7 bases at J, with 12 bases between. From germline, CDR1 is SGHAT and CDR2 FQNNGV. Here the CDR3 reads CASSIQERQPQHF. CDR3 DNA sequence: TGTGCCAGCAGCATACAGGAAAGGCAGCCCCAGCATTTT.